Listed below are T cell receptor beta chains from one sample, sequenced in a study of blood T cell repertoires in COVID-19. Produced via immunoSEQ multiplex PCR; TCRdb's table is partial and in-frame only. The sample holds tens of thousands of clones, around 85% seen once. The sequenced material came from peripheral blood. These receptors all come from a man in his 70s with acute or convalescent COVID-19. Both conserved end residues are part of each CDR3. Each record gives: clone size, D gene, V gene, J gene, CDR3 protein, CDR3 DNA. The D gene is left open where the match is weak. The size entry is marked missing in some rows and otherwise reads once, few, many or a size class.

clone size: -
D gene: -
V gene: TRBV5-1
J gene: TRBJ1-6
CDR3 protein: CASSDIVPKTGDSPLHF
CDR3 DNA: TGCGCCAGCAGCGACATAGTACCCAAGACGGGGGATTCACCCCTCCACTTT

clone size: -
D gene: -
V gene: TRBV20-1
J gene: TRBJ1-4
CDR3 protein: CSASSGVSEKLFF
CDR3 DNA: TGCAGTGCTAGTTCAGGGGTTAGTGAAAAACTGTTTTTT

clone size: -
D gene: -
V gene: TRBV5-1
J gene: TRBJ1-3
CDR3 protein: CASSLQSNSGNTIYF
CDR3 DNA: TGCGCCAGCAGCTTACAGTCCAACTCTGGAAACACCATATATTTT

clone size: few
D gene: TRBD1
V gene: TRBV28
J gene: TRBJ1-2
CDR3 protein: CASRETGGYGYTF
CDR3 DNA: TGTGCCAGCAGAGAAACAGGGGGCTATGGCTACACCTTC

clone size: -
D gene: -
V gene: TRBV24-1
J gene: TRBJ2-1
CDR3 protein: CATSDLRNEQFF
CDR3 DNA: TGTGCCACCAGTGATTTGCGCAATGAGCAGTTCTTC

clone size: -
D gene: TRBD2
V gene: TRBV18
J gene: TRBJ2-7
CDR3 protein: CASSSGAGRNYEQYF
CDR3 DNA: TGTGCCAGCTCGTCCGGGGCCGGGAGGAACTACGAGCAGTACTTC

clone size: -
D gene: -
V gene: TRBV21-1
J gene: TRBJ2-3
CDR3 protein: CASSKAPSGSTDTQYF
CDR3 DNA: TGTGCCAGCAGCAAAGCGCCTAGCGGGAGCACAGATACGCAGTATTTT

clone size: few
D gene: TRBD2
V gene: TRBV27
J gene: TRBJ2-2
CDR3 protein: CASTTSGRTGELFF
CDR3 DNA: TGTGCCAGCACTACTTCCGGGAGGACCGGGGAGCTGTTTTTT

clone size: -
D gene: TRBD2
V gene: TRBV10-2
J gene: TRBJ2-1
CDR3 protein: CASNWGAGVSNEQFF
CDR3 DNA: TGCGCCAGCAACTGGGGAGCGGGAGTTTCGAATGAGCAGTTCTTC

clone size: -
D gene: TRBD1
V gene: TRBV29-1
J gene: TRBJ2-6
CDR3 protein: CSVILPLGTGGSGANVLTF
CDR3 DNA: TGCAGCGTTATCCTCCCCCTCGGGACAGGCGGCTCTGGGGCCAACGTCCTGACTTTC

clone size: -
D gene: TRBD2
V gene: TRBV12-5
J gene: TRBJ2-7
CDR3 protein: CASGLGESLAGAHEQYF
CDR3 DNA: TGTGCTAGTGGTTTGGGGGAATCCCTAGCGGGAGCCCACGAGCAGTACTTC

clone size: -
D gene: TRBD1
V gene: TRBV6-5
J gene: TRBJ2-7
CDR3 protein: CASLRQGTYEQYF
CDR3 DNA: TGTGCCAGTCTAAGACAGGGGACCTACGAGCAGTACTTC

clone size: -
D gene: -
V gene: TRBV19
J gene: TRBJ1-4
CDR3 protein: CATAGKTNEKLFF
CDR3 DNA: TGTGCCACCGCAGGGAAAACTAATGAAAAACTGTTTTTT

clone size: -
D gene: -
V gene: TRBV18
J gene: TRBJ1-4
CDR3 protein: CASSPPAVVAVNEKLFF
CDR3 DNA: TGTGCCAGCTCACCTCCGGCCGTCGTAGCCGTTAATGAAAAACTGTTTTTT

clone size: -
D gene: TRBD2
V gene: TRBV7-3
J gene: TRBJ2-1
CDR3 protein: CASSPRTSGRDNEQFF
CDR3 DNA: TGTGCCAGCAGCCCAAGGACTAGCGGGAGGGACAATGAGCAGTTCTTC

clone size: -
D gene: TRBD2
V gene: TRBV10-3
J gene: TRBJ2-5
CDR3 protein: CATREAGDLETQYF
CDR3 DNA: TGTGCCACCAGAGAAGCGGGAGATCTAGAGACCCAGTACTTC

clone size: -
D gene: TRBD2
V gene: TRBV5-1
J gene: TRBJ2-7
CDR3 protein: CASSLELAGAYEQYF
CDR3 DNA: TGCGCCAGCAGCTTGGAACTAGCGGGAGCCTACGAGCAGTACTTC